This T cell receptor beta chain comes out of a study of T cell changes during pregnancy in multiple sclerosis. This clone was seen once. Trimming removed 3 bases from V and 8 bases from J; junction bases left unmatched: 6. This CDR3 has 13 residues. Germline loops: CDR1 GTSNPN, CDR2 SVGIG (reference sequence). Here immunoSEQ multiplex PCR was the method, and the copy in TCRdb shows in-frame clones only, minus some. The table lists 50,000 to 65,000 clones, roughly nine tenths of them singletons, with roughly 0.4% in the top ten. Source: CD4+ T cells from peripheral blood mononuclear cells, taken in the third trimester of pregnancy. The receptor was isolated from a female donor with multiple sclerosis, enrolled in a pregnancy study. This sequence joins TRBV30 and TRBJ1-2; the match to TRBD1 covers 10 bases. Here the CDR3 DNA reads TGTGCCTGGAGGTCGACAGGGGGCAGCGGCTACACCTTC. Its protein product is CAWRSTGGSGYTF.